The present entry profiles one T cell receptor (beta chain) with its context. The sample comes from a study of blood T cell repertoires in COVID-19. Original processing methods: Researchers report that nucleated cell counts were estimated from reference gene primer amplification. Using immunoSEQ multiplex PCR, the repertoire was profiled, and TCRdb retains in-frame clones only, with some absent. D and trimming come from the DNA, and the V and J calls and clone size come from that table. The profile shows approximately 93,000 clones, 80% to 90% of them singletons. Germline CDR1 reads MDHEN; CDR2 reads SYDVKM. V gave up 3 bases and J gave up 2 bases, with 7 bases separating them. The CDR3 spans 13 residues.

The sequenced sample consisted of peripheral blood. This receptor was taken from a man aged 45 to 65 with active or convalescent COVID-19. V and J are TRBV28 and TRBJ2-5, with no clear D. The CDR3 here is CASSFSDQETQYF. CDR3 DNA sequence: TGTGCCAGCAGTTTCTCAGATCAAGAGACCCAGTACTTC.